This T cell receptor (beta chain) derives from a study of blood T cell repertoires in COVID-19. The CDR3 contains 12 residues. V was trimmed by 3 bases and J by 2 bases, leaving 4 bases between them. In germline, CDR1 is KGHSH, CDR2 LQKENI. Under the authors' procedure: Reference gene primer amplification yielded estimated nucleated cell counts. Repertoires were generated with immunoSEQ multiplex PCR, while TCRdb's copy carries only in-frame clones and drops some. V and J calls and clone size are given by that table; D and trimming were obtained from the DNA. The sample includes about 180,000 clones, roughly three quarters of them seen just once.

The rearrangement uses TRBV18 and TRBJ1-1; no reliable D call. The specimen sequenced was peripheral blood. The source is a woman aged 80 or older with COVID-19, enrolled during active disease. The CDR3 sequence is CASSPLNTEAFF. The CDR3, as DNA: TGTGCCAGCTCACCCCTAAACACTGAAGCTTTCTTT.